This T cell receptor beta chain was sequenced during a study of cytomegalovirus exposure and HLA in healthy donors. This clone was seen once. The antigen is undetermined. The germline gives CDR1 LGHNA, CDR2 YNFKEQ. The V gene end was trimmed by 4 bases and the J gene end by 8 bases; junction bases not matched to a gene: 17. The CDR3 covers 17 residues. Both 60 Vbeta primers and 13 Jbeta primers went into the PCR. The repertoire was sequenced with immunoSEQ multiplex PCR; TCRdb's copy has only in-frame clones and lacks some. Of around 110,000 clones listed, approximately 70% are singletons. Points from the study as a whole: Across all donors, roughly uniform sequencing depth was an assumption of the presence/absence analyses. Some V segments (TRBV6-2 and TRBV6-3 among them) were excluded as indistinguishable. The study found most TCR sequences rare, yet found some public TCRs in many donors. In an earlier analysis, about 87% or about 30%: the productive usage of most TCR beta V segments.

Sequencing was done on a sample of PBMCs. J is TRBJ1-3 and V is TRBV4-2, with 7 positions matching TRBD1. This TCR came from a middle-aged woman in good health and CMV-seropositive. CDR3 DNA: TGTGCCAGCAGCCGCCAAGGACAGGTCTCAATCGGAGACACCATATATTTT. The encoded protein is CASSRQGQVSIGDTIYF.